This T cell receptor (beta chain) was found in a study of beta chain features in type 1 diabetes. Expressed TCRB transcripts were sequenced after all isolated RNA was converted to cDNA. Sequenced by immunoSEQ multiplex PCR; TCRdb stores in-frame clones only, minus some. The table lists hundreds of thousands of clones, over 12% of them singletons. Averaging about 120 mL, one heparinised blood draw was given by each donor. Each of the CD4+ naive, central memory, regulatory and stem cell-like memory populations was sorted via CD45RO/CCR7/CD25/CD127/CD95/CD27. A word on this clone: No antigen is known for it.

The CDR3 sequence is 14 residues long. Germline values: CDR1 SNHLY, CDR2 FYNNEI. The ends lost 8 bases at V and 5 bases at J; junction bases unmatched: 12. Overall study findings and caveats: Any role of HLA type in TCRB rearrangement remained unresolved here. Moderate yet significant TCRB CDR3 shortening was seen in Type 1 diabetes patients in all four CD4+ subsets.

The J gene is TRBJ2-7, the V gene TRBV2; 7 bases are shared with TRBD1. The source of this sequence is a man aged 18 to 29 with type 1 diabetes. What was sequenced was naive CD4+ T cells from blood. The CDR3 DNA reads as TGTGCCAGCTGCATGGGACAGAAAGGACACGAGCAGTACTTC. The encoded protein is CASCMGQKGHEQYF.